This T cell receptor (beta chain) was identified during a study of T cells after yellow fever vaccination. General study results and limits: Repertoires obtained by FACS sorting could include abundant clonotypes that entered as contaminants from the bulk population.

The V gene's germline CDR1 is MGHRA and CDR2 YSYEKL. V was cut by 6 bases and J by 6 bases, with 14 bases left in between. The CDR3 extends over 13 amino acids. 5'RACE template switching produced TCR cDNA carrying a universal primer site and UMIs. Via MiXCR, TCRdb re-called the 5' RACE reads, giving one row per CDR3 protein. The repertoire holds about 22,000 distinct CDR3 sequences, with around 5.2% as singletons. This clonotype was counted at least ten times. The sequence was obtained from a man younger than 30 who received the YFV17D yellow fever vaccine. The chain uses TRBV4-1 and TRBJ2-5, with no clear D. The sequencing used PBMCs, either bulk or a sorted T-cell subset (CD4+, CD8+, memory, or dextramer-sorted; not recorded which), collected roughly 47 days after the first yellow fever vaccination. The CDR3 loop reads CASSPLDPKTQYF. DNA for the CDR3: TGCGCCAGCAGTCCCTTGGACCCGAAGACCCAGTACTTC.